This T cell receptor (beta chain) is drawn from a study of TIL therapy for anti-PD-1-resistant metastatic lung cancer. Study details: Tumors carried a median 1.5 non-synonymous mutations per megabase.

The libraries were made with immunoSEQ v3. Assay: immunoSEQ multiplex PCR; the TCRdb copy retains only in-frame clones and omits some. The sample has roughly 11,000 clones; roughly 80% are singletons. The CDR3 covers 12 residues. V was clipped by 3 bases and J by 5 bases, with 8 bases between them. Germline V CDR1 and CDR2: SGHRS, YFSETQ. Stated time point: pre-treatment sample, taken before nivolumab and TIL therapy. This sample comprised blood, obtained at baseline. This TCR came from a person aged 25-85 years with non-small cell lung cancer. The chain combines TRBV5-1 with TRBJ1-1; D call uncertain. As DNA, the CDR3 is TGCGCCAGCAGCTCTGGACGGACTGAAGCTTTCTTT. It encodes CASSSGRTEAFF.